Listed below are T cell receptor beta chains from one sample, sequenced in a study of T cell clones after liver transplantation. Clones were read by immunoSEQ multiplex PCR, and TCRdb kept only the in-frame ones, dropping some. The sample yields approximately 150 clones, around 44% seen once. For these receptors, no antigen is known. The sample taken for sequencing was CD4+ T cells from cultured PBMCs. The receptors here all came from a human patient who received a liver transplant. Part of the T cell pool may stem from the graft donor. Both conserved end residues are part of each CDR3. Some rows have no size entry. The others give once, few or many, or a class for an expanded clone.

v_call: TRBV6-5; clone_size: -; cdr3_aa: CASSYLGVMSYEQYF
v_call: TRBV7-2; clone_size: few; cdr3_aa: CASSLGGPLAGVWTGELFF
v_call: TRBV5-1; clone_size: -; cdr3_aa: CASSQLPSYNEQFF
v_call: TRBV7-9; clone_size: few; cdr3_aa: CASSLGGQRLETQYF
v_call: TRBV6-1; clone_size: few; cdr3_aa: CASSDSSRTQYF
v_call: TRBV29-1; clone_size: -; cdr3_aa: CSGGTTEREWSYNEQFF
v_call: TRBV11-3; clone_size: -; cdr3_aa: CASSLGASLAGGLTDTQYF
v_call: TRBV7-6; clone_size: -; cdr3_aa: CASSLDYGYTF
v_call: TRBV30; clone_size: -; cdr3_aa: CAWSEGLGLAGVVEQFF
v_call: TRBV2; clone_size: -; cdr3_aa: CASTLVGGPNYGYTF
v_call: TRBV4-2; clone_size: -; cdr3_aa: CASSQGSGLSYEQYF
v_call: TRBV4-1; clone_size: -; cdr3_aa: CASSQLPGLAGGPQTYEQYF